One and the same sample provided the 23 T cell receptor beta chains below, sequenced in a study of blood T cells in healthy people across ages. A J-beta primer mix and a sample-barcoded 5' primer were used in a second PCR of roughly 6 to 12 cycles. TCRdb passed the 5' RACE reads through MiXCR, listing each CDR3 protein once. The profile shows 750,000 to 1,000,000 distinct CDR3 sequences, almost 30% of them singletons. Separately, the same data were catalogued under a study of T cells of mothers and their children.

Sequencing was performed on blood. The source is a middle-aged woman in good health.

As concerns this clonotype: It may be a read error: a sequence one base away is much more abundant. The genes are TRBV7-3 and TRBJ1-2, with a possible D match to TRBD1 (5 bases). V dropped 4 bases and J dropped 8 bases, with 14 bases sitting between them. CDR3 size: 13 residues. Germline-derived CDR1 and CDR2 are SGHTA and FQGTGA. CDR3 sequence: CASSSRDARGYTF. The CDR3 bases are TGTGCCAGCAGCTCAAGGGACGCCCGAGGCTACACCTTC.

The CDR3 here is CASSARRGTSGGITDTQYF. The CDR3 DNA is TGTGCCAGCAGCGCCCGCCGAGGAACTAGCGGGGGAATCACAGATACGCAGTATTTT. The chain links TRBV9 to TRBJ2-3; 11 nucleotides agree with TRBD2. This CDR3 spans 19 amino acids. From germline, CDR1 is SGDLS and CDR2 YYNGEE. The V gene end was trimmed by 3 bases and the J gene end by 2 bases; junction bases not matched to a gene: 14.

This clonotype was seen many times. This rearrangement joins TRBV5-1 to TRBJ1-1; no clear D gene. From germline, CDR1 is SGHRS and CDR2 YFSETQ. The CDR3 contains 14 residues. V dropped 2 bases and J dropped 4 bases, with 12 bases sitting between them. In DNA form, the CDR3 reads TGCGCCAGCAGCTTTGACGGGCTGGGCACTGAAGCTTTCTTT. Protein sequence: CASSFDGLGTEAFF.

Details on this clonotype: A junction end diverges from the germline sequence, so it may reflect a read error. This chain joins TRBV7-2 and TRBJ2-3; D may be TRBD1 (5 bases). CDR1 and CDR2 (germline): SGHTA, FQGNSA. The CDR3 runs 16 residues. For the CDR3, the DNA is TGTGTCAGCAGTTTTGGGGCTATTCGTATCACAGATACGCAGTATTTT. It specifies CVSSFGAIRITDTQYF.

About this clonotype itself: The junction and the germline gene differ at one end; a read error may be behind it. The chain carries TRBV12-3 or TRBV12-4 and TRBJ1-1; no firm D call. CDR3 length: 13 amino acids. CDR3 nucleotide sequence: TGTGCCGGCAGAATGTATGGGCGTCTAGAAGCTTTCTTT. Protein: CAGRMYGRLEAFF.

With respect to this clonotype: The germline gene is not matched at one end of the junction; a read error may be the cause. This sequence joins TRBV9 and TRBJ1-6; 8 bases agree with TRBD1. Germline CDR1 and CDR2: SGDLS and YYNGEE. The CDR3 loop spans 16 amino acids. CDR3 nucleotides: TGTGCTAGCAGCTTTGACTCCACAGGGGGGGATTCACCCCTCCACTTT. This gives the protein CASSFDSTGGDSPLHF.

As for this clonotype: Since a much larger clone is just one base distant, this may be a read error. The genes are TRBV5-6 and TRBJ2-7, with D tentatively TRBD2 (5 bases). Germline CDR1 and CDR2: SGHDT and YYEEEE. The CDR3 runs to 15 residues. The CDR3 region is CAGSGSRFSSYEQYF. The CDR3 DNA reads TGTGCCGGCAGCGGTTCCAGGTTCAGCTCCTACGAGCAGTACTTC.

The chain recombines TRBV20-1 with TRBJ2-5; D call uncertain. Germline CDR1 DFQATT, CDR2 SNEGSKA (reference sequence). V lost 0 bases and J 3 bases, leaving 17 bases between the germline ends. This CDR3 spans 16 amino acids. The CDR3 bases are TGCAGTGCTAGAGATCTAAGATTGGGTTTCAAAGAGACCCAGTACTTC. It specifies CSARDLRLGFKETQYF.

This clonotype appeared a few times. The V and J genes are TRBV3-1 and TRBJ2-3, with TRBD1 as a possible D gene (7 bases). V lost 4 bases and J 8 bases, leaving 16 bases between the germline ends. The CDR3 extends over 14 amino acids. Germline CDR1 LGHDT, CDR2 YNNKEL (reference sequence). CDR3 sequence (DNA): TGTGCCAGCAGCCCAGGGGGAGGAATTGGTACGCAGTATTTT. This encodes CASSPGGGIGTQYF.

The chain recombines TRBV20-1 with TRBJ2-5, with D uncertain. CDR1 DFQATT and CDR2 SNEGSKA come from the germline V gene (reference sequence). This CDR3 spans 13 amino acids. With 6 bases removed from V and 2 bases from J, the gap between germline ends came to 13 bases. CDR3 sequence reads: CSAVYSIQETQYF. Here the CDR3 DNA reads TGCAGTGCCGTGTATTCTATTCAAGAGACCCAGTACTTC.

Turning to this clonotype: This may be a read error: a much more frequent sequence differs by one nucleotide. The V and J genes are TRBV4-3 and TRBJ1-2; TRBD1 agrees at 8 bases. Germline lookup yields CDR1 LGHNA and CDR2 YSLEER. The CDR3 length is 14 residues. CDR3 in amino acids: CASSLQDRVRGCTF. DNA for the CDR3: TGCGCCAGCAGCCTACAGGACAGGGTGCGTGGCTGCACCTTC.

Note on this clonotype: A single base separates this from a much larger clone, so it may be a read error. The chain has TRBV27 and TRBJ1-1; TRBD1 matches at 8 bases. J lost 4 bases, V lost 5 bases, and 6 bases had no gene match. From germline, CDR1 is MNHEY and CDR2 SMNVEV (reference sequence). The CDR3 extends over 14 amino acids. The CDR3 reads CASSQDRAGTEAFF. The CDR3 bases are TGTGCCAGCAGTCAGGACAGGGCAGGCACTGAAGCTTTCTTT.

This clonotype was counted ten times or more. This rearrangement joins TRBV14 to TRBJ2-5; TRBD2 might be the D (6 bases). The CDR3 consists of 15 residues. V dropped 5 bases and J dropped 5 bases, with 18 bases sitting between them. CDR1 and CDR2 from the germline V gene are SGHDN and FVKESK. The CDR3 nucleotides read TGTGCCAGCAGCGATAACCGGGGCCGGGGGGAGACCCAGTACTTC. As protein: CASSDNRGRGETQYF.

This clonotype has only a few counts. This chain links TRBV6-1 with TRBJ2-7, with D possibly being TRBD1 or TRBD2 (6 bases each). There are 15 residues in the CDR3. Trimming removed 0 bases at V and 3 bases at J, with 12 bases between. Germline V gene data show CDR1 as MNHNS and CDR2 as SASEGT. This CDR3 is CASSEAPRGLYEQYF. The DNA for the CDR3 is TGTGCCAGCAGTGAAGCACCCCGGGGGCTCTACGAGCAGTACTTC.

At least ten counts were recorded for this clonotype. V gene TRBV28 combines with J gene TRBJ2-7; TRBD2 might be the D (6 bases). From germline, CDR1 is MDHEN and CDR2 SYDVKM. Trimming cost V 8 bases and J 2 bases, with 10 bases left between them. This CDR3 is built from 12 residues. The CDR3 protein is CASGGAAYEQYF. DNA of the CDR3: TGTGCCAGCGGAGGGGCCGCCTACGAGCAGTACTTC.

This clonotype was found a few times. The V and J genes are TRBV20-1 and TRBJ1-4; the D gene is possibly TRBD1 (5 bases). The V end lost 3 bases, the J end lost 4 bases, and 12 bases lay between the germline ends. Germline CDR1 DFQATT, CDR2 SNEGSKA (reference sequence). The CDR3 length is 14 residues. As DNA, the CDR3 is TGCAGTGCTAGCCAGGGAGGAGGTAATGAAAAACTGTTTTTT. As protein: CSASQGGGNEKLFF.

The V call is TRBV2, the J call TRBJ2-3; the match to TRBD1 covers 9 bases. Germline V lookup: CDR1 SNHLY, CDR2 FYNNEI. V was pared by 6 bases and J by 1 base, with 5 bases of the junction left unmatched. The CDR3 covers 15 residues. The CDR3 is CASRQRTGGTDTQYF. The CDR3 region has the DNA TGTGCCAGCAGGCAACGGACAGGGGGCACAGATACGCAGTATTTT. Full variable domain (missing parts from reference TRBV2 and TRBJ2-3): EPEVTQTPSHQVTQMGQEVILRCVPISNHLYFYWYRQILGQKVEFLVSFYNNEISEKSEIFDDQFSVERPDGSNFTLKIRSTKLEDSAMYFCASRQRTGGTDTQYFGPGTRLTVL.

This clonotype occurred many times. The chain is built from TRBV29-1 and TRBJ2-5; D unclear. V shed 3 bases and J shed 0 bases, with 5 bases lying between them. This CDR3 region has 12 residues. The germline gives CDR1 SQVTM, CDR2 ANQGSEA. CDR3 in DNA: TGCAGCGTTGATAGGGACCAAGAGACCCAGTACTTC. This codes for CSVDRDQETQYF.

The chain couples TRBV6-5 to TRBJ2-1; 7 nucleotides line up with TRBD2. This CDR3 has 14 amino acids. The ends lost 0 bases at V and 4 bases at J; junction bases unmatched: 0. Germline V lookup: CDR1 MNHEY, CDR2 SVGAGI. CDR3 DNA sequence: TGTGCCAGCAGTTACTCAGCGGGATACAATGAGCAGTTCTTC. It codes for CASSYSAGYNEQFF.

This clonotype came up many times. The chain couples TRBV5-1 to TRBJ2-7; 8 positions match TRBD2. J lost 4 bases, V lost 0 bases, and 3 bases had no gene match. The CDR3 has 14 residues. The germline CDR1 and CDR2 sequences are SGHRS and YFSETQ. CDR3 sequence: CASSLARGAYEQYF. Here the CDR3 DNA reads TGCGCCAGCAGCTTGGCGCGGGGGGCTTACGAGCAGTACTTC. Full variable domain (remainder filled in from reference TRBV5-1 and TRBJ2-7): KAGVTQTPRYLIKTRGQQVTLSCSPISGHRSVSWYQQTPGQGLQFLFEYFSETQRNKGNFPGRFSGRQFSNSRSEMNVSTLELGDSALYLCASSLARGAYEQYFGPGTRLTVT.

The CDR3 here is CASRRAVTATNEKLFF. The CDR3 bases are TGTGCCAGCAGGCGGGCCGTTACAGCAACTAATGAAAAACTGTTTTTT. The chain is built from TRBV27 and TRBJ1-4; D gene unclear. There are 16 residues in the CDR3. CDR1 is MNHEY and CDR2 is SMNVEV in the germline V gene (reference sequence). With 6 bases removed from V and 0 bases from J, the gap between germline ends came to 14 bases.

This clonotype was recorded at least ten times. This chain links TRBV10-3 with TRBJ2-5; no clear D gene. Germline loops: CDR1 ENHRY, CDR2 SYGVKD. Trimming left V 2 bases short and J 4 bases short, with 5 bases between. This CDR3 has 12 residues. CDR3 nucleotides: TGTGCCATCAGTGAGCGCGGAGAGACCCAGTACTTC. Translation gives CAISERGETQYF.

The CDR3 bases are TGTGCCAGCAGCTTGGACCGGACCTTAAATCAGCCCCAGCATTTT. Translation: CASSLDRTLNQPQHF. The chain carries TRBV7-2 and TRBJ1-5; D is ambiguous. The V gene's germline CDR1 is SGHTA and CDR2 FQGNSA. V was clipped by 3 bases and J by 4 bases, with 13 bases between them. The CDR3 consists of 15 residues. The whole variable domain, filled in from reference TRBV7-2 and TRBJ1-5, reads GAGVSQSPSNKVTEKGKDVELRCDPISGHTALYWYRQSLGQGLEFLIYFQGNSAPDKSGLPSDRFSAERTGGSVSTLTIQRTQQEDSAVYLCASSLDRTLNQPQHFGDGTRLSIL.